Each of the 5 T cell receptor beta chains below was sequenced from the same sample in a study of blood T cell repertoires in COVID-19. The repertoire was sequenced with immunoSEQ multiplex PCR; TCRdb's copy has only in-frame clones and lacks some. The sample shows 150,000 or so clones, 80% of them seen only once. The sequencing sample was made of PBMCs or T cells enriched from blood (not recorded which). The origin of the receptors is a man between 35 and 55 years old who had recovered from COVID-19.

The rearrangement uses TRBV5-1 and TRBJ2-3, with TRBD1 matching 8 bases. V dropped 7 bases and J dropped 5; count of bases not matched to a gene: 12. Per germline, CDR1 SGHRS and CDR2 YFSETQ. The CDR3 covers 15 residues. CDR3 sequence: CASGQGGGLGDTQYF. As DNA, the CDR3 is TGCGCCAGCGGACAGGGAGGTGGTTTGGGAGATACGCAGTATTTT.

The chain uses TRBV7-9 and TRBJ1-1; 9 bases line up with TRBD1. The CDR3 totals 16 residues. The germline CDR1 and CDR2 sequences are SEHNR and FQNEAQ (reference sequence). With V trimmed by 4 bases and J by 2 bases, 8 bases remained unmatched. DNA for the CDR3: TGTGCCAGCAGCTCGGACAGGGGCCGCCTCAACACTGAAGCTTTCTTT. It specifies CASSSDRGRLNTEAFF.

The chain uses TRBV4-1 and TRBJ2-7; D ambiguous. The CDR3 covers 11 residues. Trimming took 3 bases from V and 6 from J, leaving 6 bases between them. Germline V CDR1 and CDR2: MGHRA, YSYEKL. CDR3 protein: CASSHLSEQYF. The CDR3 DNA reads TGCGCCAGCAGCCATCTGTCCGAGCAGTACTTC.

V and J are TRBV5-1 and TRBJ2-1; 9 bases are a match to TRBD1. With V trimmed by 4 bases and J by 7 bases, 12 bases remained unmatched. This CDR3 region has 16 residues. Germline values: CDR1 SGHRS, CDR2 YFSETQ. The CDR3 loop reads CASSGTGTLFGNEQFF. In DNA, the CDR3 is TGCGCCAGCAGCGGGACAGGGACCCTTTTTGGAAATGAGCAGTTCTTC.

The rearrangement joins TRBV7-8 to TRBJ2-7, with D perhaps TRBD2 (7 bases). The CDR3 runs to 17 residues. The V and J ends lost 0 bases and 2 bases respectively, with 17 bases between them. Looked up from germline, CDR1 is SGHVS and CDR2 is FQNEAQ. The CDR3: CASSLAIWGGLTYEQYV. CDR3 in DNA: TGTGCCAGCAGCTTAGCGATATGGGGGGGGCTTACCTACGAGCAGTACGTC.